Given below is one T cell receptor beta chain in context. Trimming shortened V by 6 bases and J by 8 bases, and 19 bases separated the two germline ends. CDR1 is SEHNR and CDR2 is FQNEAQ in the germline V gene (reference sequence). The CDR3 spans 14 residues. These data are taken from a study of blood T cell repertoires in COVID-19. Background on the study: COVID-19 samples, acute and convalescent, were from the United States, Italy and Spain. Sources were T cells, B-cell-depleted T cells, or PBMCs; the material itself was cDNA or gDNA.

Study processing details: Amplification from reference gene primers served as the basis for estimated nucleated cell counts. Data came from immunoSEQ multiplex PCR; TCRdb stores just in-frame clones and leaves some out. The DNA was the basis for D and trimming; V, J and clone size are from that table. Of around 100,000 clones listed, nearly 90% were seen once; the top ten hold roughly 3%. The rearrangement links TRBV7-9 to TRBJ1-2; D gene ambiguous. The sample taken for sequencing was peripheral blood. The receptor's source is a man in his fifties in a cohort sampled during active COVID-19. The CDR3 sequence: CASSHNRVTRGYTF. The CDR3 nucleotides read TGTGCCAGCAGTCACAACCGGGTTACTCGAGGCTACACCTTC.